These 27 T cell receptor beta chains originate from one sample sequenced in a study of cytomegalovirus exposure and HLA in healthy donors (dated by TCRdb to 2016 to 2017). The library was obtained by the immunoSEQ multiplex PCR assay. For the multiplex PCR, a mixture combining 60 forward primers for TCR Vbeta segments and 13 reverse primers for TCR Jbeta segments was used. TCRdb re-hosts the immuneACCESS table, in-frame sequences only. Its copies lack some clones; in the studies checked, an unresolved V gene accounts for under half of them, and the cause for the rest is not known. Counted in this sample were tens of thousands of clones; around four fifths of them appeared once. Together, the top ten hold 3.3% of the sample. The sequencing sample was made of PBMCs. The receptors derive from a woman in her thirties or forties in good health and CMV-seronegative.

This clone was found a few times. The chain uses TRBV6-1 and TRBJ2-4, with a tentative D call TRBD1 (5 bases). This CDR3 spans 15 amino acids. Trimming cost V 5 bases and J 0 bases, with 11 bases left between them. Germline V gene sequence: CDR1 MNHNS, CDR2 SASEGT. CDR3 loop: CASSISGSAKNIQYF. The CDR3 nucleotides read TGTGCCAGCAGTATCTCAGGGTCAGCCAAAAACATTCAGTACTTC.

The chain has TRBV5-1 and TRBJ1-1, with 9 positions matching TRBD1. V gave up 2 bases and J gave up 7 bases; unmatched junction bases: 6. Per germline, CDR1 SGHRS and CDR2 YFSETQ. This CDR3 comprises 14 residues. The CDR3 sequence: CASSFGQGLSEAFF. The DNA for the CDR3 is TGCGCCAGCAGCTTTGGACAGGGGTTAAGTGAAGCTTTCTTT.

This clone was seen only once. V and J are TRBV11-2 and TRBJ1-2, with D possibly TRBD1 on 5 matching bases. Per the germline V gene, CDR1 is SGHAT and CDR2 is FQNNGV. Trimming took 5 bases from V and 7 from J, leaving 11 bases between them. The CDR3 runs 12 residues. Here the CDR3 DNA reads TGTGCCAGCAGCCCGCAGGGCTGTGGCTACACCTTC. This codes for CASSPQGCGYTF.

The chain has TRBV7-6 and TRBJ2-1, with 8 bases matching TRBD2. CDR3 length: 13 amino acids. J was trimmed by 10 bases and V by 8 bases; bases with no gene match: 10. The germline gives CDR1 SGHVS, CDR2 FNYEAQ. The CDR3 region has the DNA TGTGCCAGCCAACGTCCGGGGGGGTTGGAGCAGTTCTTC. Encoded protein: CASQRPGGLEQFF.

The chain uses TRBV5-1 and TRBJ1-1; D unclear. V was shortened by 0 bases and J by 8 bases, with 11 bases between the two germline ends. Germline V lookup: CDR1 SGHRS, CDR2 YFSETQ. The CDR3 contains 13 residues. CDR3 residues: CASSLGQAGEAFF. Here the CDR3 DNA reads TGCGCCAGCAGCTTGGGGCAGGCAGGCGAAGCTTTCTTT.

Of note for this clone: The junction differs from germline at one of its ends, possibly a read error. The V and J genes are TRBV5-1 and TRBJ2-3, with TRBD1 matching 7 bases. Germline CDR1 and CDR2: SGHRS and YFSETQ. The CDR3 runs 14 residues. The CDR3 nucleotides read TGCGCCAGCAGCTTGGGAGGGGGCACAAATACGCAGTATTTT. Translated: CASSLGGGTNTQYF.

The chain combines TRBV6-1 with TRBJ2-2, with 12 bases identical to TRBD1. The V gene end was trimmed by 3 bases and the J gene end by 9 bases; junction bases not matched to a gene: 5. This CDR3 spans 15 amino acids. CDR1 MNHNS and CDR2 SASEGT come from the germline V gene. CDR3 coding DNA: TGTGCCAGCAGTGATGGGACAGGGGGCAGGAGGGAGCTGTTTTTT. It codes for CASSDGTGGRRELFF.

The chain recombines TRBV19 with TRBJ2-7; tentative D call: TRBD1 (6 bases). Trimming pared 1 base from V and 7 bases from J, leaving 11 bases between. CDR3 length: 13 residues. From germline, CDR1 is LNHDA and CDR2 SQIVND (reference sequence). Written as DNA, the CDR3 is TGTGCCAGTAGTATAGCCAGGGGCAGAGAGCAGTACTTC. This encodes CASSIARGREQYF.

The chain employs TRBV28 and TRBJ2-7, with 9 nucleotides matching TRBD2. The germline gives CDR1 MDHEN, CDR2 SYDVKM. The CDR3 runs to 15 residues. Unmatched junction bases numbered 9, after V lost 4 bases and J lost 5 bases. The CDR3 nucleotides are TGTGCCAGCAGTTCGTACAGCGGGAGGAAGAACGAGCAGTACTTC. Protein product: CASSSYSGRKNEQYF.

The gene calls are TRBV4-1 and TRBJ2-7; perhaps TRBD1 as D (6 bases). V lost 3 bases, J lost 2 bases, and 14 bases lay in between. CDR3 length: 15 amino acids. Germline values: CDR1 MGHRA, CDR2 YSYEKL. The CDR3 DNA reads TGCGCCAGCAGCCAGGCCCACAGGGCCGCCTACGAGCAGTACTTC. Translating gives CASSQAHRAAYEQYF.

The genes are TRBV11-3 and TRBJ1-5; D ambiguous. CDR1 and CDR2 from the germline V gene are SGHNT and YENEEA. V was shortened by 4 bases and J by 9 bases, with 10 bases between the two germline ends. The CDR3 runs to 12 residues. The CDR3 loop reads CASSCNRGPQHF. CDR3 bases: TGTGCCAGCAGCTGCAACCGGGGGCCCCAGCATTTT.

The rearrangement links TRBV18 to TRBJ1-5; D is uncertain. The CDR3 is 15 amino acids. The V gene's germline CDR1 is KGHSH and CDR2 LQKENI. V lost 2 bases, J lost 0 bases, and 8 bases lay in between. The CDR3 loop reads CASSPTGDSNQPQHF. In DNA form, the CDR3 reads TGTGCCAGCTCACCAACCGGGGATAGCAATCAGCCCCAGCATTTT.

V and J are TRBV28 and TRBJ2-2; TRBD2 matches 9 bases. CDR1 is MDHEN, CDR2 SYDVKM, per germline. V was clipped by 4 bases and J by 13 bases; unmatched bases: 10. The CDR3 spans 14 residues. The chain's CDR3 is CASSYAASGIVLFF. The CDR3 nucleotides read TGTGCCAGCAGTTACGCGGCTAGCGGGATTGTGCTGTTTTTT.

The chain uses TRBV6-1 and TRBJ1-5, with a weak D call TRBD1 (6 bases). This CDR3 comprises 15 residues. Germline V gene data show CDR1 as MNHNS and CDR2 as SASEGT. The V gene lost 3 bases and the J gene lost 8 bases, with 17 bases spanning the gap. DNA of the CDR3: TGTGCCAGCAGTGAGGGGGGGACAAAATATGAGCCCCAGCATTTT. Its protein is CASSEGGTKYEPQHF.

V is TRBV18 and J is TRBJ2-7; no definite D call. The CDR3 covers 12 residues. Germline loops: CDR1 KGHSH, CDR2 LQKENI. V lost 3 bases to trimming and J lost 0 bases, with 3 bases between them. The CDR3 DNA reads as TGTGCCAGCTCACCCAGCTCCTACGAGCAGTACTTC. It specifies CASSPSSYEQYF.

This sequence joins TRBV5-1 and TRBJ2-7, with unresolved D. The V end was cut by 4 bases, the J end by 7 bases, with 12 bases between. The CDR3 runs to 12 residues. Germline-derived CDR1 and CDR2 are SGHRS and YFSETQ. The CDR3 loop is CASSLIPTEQYF. The DNA for the CDR3 is TGCGCCAGCAGCCTTATACCTACGGAGCAGTACTTC.

V is TRBV11-2 and J is TRBJ1-3; D is unresolved. Germline V gives CDR1 SGHAT, CDR2 FQNNGV. Trimming removed 3 bases at V and 0 bases at J, with 12 bases between. CDR3 length: 16 residues. The CDR3 is CASSFLEGHSGNTIYF. For the CDR3, the DNA is TGTGCCAGCAGCTTCCTAGAGGGCCACTCTGGAAACACCATATATTTT.

The chain uses TRBV29-1 and TRBJ2-1; the D is unclear. Trimming left V 4 bases short and J 8 bases short, with 9 bases between. The CDR3 has 11 residues. Germline-derived CDR1 and CDR2 are SQVTM and ANQGSEA. The CDR3, as DNA: TGCAGCGTTGCTGGGCAATATGAGCAGTTCTTC. It yields the protein CSVAGQYEQFF.

The gene calls are TRBV5-1 and TRBJ1-4; TRBD1 might be the D (5 bases). V dropped 1 base and J dropped 5 bases, with 9 bases sitting between them. The V gene's germline CDR1 is SGHRS and CDR2 YFSETQ. The CDR3 length is 14 residues. The CDR3 sequence is CASSLWGRNEKLFF. The CDR3 DNA reads as TGCGCCAGCAGCTTGTGGGGGAGGAATGAAAAACTGTTTTTT.

The chain combines TRBV25-1 with TRBJ1-1; the D is unclear. This CDR3 has 15 amino acids. Germline-derived CDR1 and CDR2 are MGHDK and SYGVNS. The ends were cut back, 0 bases at V and 0 bases at J, with 8 bases in the middle. The CDR3 coding sequence is TGTGCCAGCAGTGAATATGACGGGGTGAACACTGAAGCTTTCTTT. Translating it yields CASSEYDGVNTEAFF.

The V and J genes are TRBV27 and TRBJ2-5; possibly TRBD1 for D (6 bases). This CDR3 comprises 20 residues. Germline V CDR1 and CDR2: MNHEY, SMNVEV (reference sequence). V lost 8 bases, J lost 6 bases, and 37 bases lay in between. CDR3 coding DNA: TGTGCCAGCCGCCTACCCCAGACAGGACTCCCATCCCGGACTGCAAAGACCCAGTACTTC. Translation: CASRLPQTGLPSRTAKTQYF.

V is TRBV28 and J is TRBJ1-5; 12 bases align to TRBD1. Germline trimming cut 5 bases from V and 3 bases from J; bases unmatched to any gene: 5. Germline V gives CDR1 MDHEN, CDR2 SYDVKM. CDR3 size: 16 residues. CDR3 amino acids: CASSRGTGGSNQPQHF. CDR3 sequence (DNA): TGTGCCAGCAGTCGAGGGACAGGGGGCTCCAATCAGCCCCAGCATTTT.

This chain links TRBV10-3 with TRBJ1-5; D gene unclear. Trimming removed 4 bases at V and 4 bases at J, with 8 bases between. The CDR3 runs 13 residues. Germline V CDR1 and CDR2: ENHRY, SYGVKD. DNA for the CDR3: TGTGCCATCAGTGCCGCAGGTAATCAGCCCCAGCATTTT. Its protein is CAISAAGNQPQHF.

The V call is TRBV9, the J call TRBJ1-1, with 8 bases lining up with TRBD1. J was trimmed by 3 bases and V by 5 bases; bases with no gene match: 6. The CDR3 extends over 14 amino acids. Germline V CDR1 and CDR2: SGDLS, YYNGEE. The CDR3 DNA sequence: TGTGCCAGCAGTAACGGACAGGGCTACACTGAAGCTTTCTTT. It encodes CASSNGQGYTEAFF.

This chain links TRBV29-1 with TRBJ2-1, with TRBD2 matching over 7 bases. The CDR3 is made up of 13 amino acids. V lost 4 bases to trimming and J lost 5 bases; unmatched junction nucleotides: 5. Germline-derived CDR1 and CDR2 are SQVTM and ANQGSEA. CDR3 nucleotides: TGCAGCGTTGTGTCTAGCGGCCACAATGAGCAGTTCTTC. The encoded protein is CSVVSSGHNEQFF.

This clone was detected once. The chain uses TRBV2 and TRBJ2-4; 7 positions agree with TRBD1. The CDR3 has 14 amino acids. The trim removed 8 bases at V and 5 bases at J, leaving 9 bases unmatched. Germline V gene data show CDR1 as SNHLY and CDR2 as FYNNEI. CDR3 bases: TGTGCCAGCCAACAGGGGACAGTAGAAAACATTCAGTACTTC. This translates into CASQQGTVENIQYF. Based on the CDR3 plus reference TRBV2 and TRBJ2-4, the full variable domain is EPEVTQTPSHQVTQMGQEVILRCVPISNHLYFYWYRQILGQKVEFLVSFYNNEISEKSEIFDDQFSVERPDGSNFTLKIRSTKLEDSAMYFCASQQGTVENIQYFGAGTRLSVL.

The chain recombines TRBV2 with TRBJ1-2, with TRBD1 identical over 7 bases. J gave up 7 bases and V 3 bases, and 5 bases lay outside the gene matches. The CDR3 totals 13 residues. From germline, CDR1 is SNHLY and CDR2 FYNNEI. CDR3 region: CASSDDRVSGYTF. For the CDR3, the DNA is TGTGCCAGCAGTGACGACAGGGTCTCTGGCTACACCTTC.